The rows below give T cell receptor beta chains drawn from one sample of a study of cytomegalovirus exposure and HLA in healthy donors. Clones were read by immunoSEQ multiplex PCR, and TCRdb kept only the in-frame ones, dropping some. The sample consists of about 160,000 clones, about 90% of them appearing once. The sample taken for sequencing was PBMCs. These receptors were collected from a woman in her thirties in good health and CMV-seronegative. The CDR3 runs from the conserved cysteine through the conserved F or W. Each record gives: V gene, J gene, D gene, clone size, CDR3 DNA, CDR3 protein. D genes are given only for firm matches. The size field is filled for only some rows; it gives once, few, many or a size class.

>TRBV6-5|TRBJ1-5|TRBD1|-
TGTGCCAGCAGTCACTCGACAGGGAGGGATCAGCCCCAGCATTTT
CASSHSTGRDQPQHF
>TRBV18|TRBJ1-3|TRBD1|-
TGTGCCAGCTCACGCCTCGACAGGGGGCATGGAAACACCATATATTTT
CASSRLDRGHGNTIYF
>TRBV27|TRBJ1-4|TRBD1|-
TGTGCCAGCAGTTCAACTAAGACAGGGAGGAAAGGTGAAAAACTGTTTTTT
CASSSTKTGRKGEKLFF
>TRBV11-2|TRBJ1-4|TRBD1|-
TGTGCCAGCAGCTCTGTTGAGACAGGGGTGGCAAATGAAAAACTGTTTTTT
CASSSVETGVANEKLFF
>TRBV2|TRBJ2-4|-|-
TGTGCCAGCAGCTTAGCCAAAAACATTCAGTACTTC
CASSLAKNIQYF
>TRBV12-2|TRBJ2-5|-|few
TGTGCAAGTCGCTTAGCCCCGGGGCAACTAGCGGGAGGGAAGACCCAGTACTTC
CASRLAPGQLAGGKTQYF
>TRBV13|TRBJ1-2|TRBD1|-
TGTGCCAGCACCGGGACAGGGTCGGATGGCTACACCTTC
CASTGTGSDGYTF
>TRBV27|TRBJ2-7|-|-
TGTGCCAGCAGTTTGACCGGGCATAGCTCCTACGAGCAGTACTTC
CASSLTGHSSYEQYF
>TRBV28|TRBJ2-2|-|few
TGTGCCACGACCGGGACAAAGAACACCGGGGAGCTGTTTTTT
CATTGTKNTGELFF
>TRBV28|TRBJ1-2|-|-
TGTGCCAGCAGTTTAAGGGCAGGGCAAGGCTACACCTTC
CASSLRAGQGYTF